The 23 T cell receptor beta chains presented below share a single source sample, sequenced in a study of blood T cell repertoires in COVID-19 (TCRdb year 2020). Libraries were built with the immunoSEQ multiplex PCR assay. TCRdb provides this immuneACCESS table in a form limited to in-frame rearrangements. Some clones are lacking; in checked studies, under half of them reflect an unresolved V gene, and why the rest are absent is not known. A total of approximately 31,000 clones appear in this sample, almost 90% of them only once. The ten largest make up about 13% of the sample. Sequencing was performed on peripheral blood. The receptors shown here come from a human donor with active COVID-19. The donor label of this sample is uncertain.

CDR3 in DNA: TGTGCCAGCTCGCCCTTCGCTCGGGGGGGCGACGAGCAGTACTTC. Translation: CASSPFARGGDEQYF. This chain connects TRBV18 to TRBJ2-7; 8 bases fit TRBD2. This CDR3 has 15 residues. The ends lost 6 bases at V and 5 bases at J; junction bases unmatched: 12. From germline, CDR1 is KGHSH and CDR2 LQKENI.

For the CDR3, the DNA is TGTGCCAGTAGTAGTGACAGGAGAGCTAACTATGGCTACACCTTC. It codes for CASSSDRRANYGYTF. The rearrangement uses TRBV19 and TRBJ1-2; D might be TRBD1 (6 bases). Germline CDR1 is LNHDA and CDR2 is SQIVND (reference sequence). V was trimmed by 4 bases and J by 0 bases, leaving 12 bases between them. The CDR3 sequence is 15 residues long.

The V call is TRBV4-1, the J call TRBJ2-7; the D gene is possibly TRBD1 (5 bases). Germline V CDR1 and CDR2: MGHRA, YSYEKL. With 1 base removed from V and 4 bases from J, the gap between germline ends came to 8 bases. The CDR3 runs to 13 residues. CDR3 bases: TGCGCCAGCAGCCAAGCCAGGGCTTACGAGCAGTACTTC. Translation gives CASSQARAYEQYF.

The rearrangement joins TRBV25-1 to TRBJ2-1, with TRBD2 matching over 7 bases. The CDR3 consists of 16 residues. Germline-derived CDR1 and CDR2 are MGHDK and SYGVNS. J was trimmed by 4 bases and V by 6 bases; bases with no gene match: 12. The CDR3 sequence is CASSALRGGRYNEQFF. In nucleotides, the CDR3 is TGTGCCAGCAGCGCCCTACGCGGGGGAAGATACAATGAGCAGTTCTTC.

The chain links TRBV3-1 (or the pseudogene TRBV3-2) to TRBJ1-1; D remains unclear. This CDR3 is 13 amino acids long. Germline assignment: CDR1 LGHDT and CDR2 YNNKEL (reference sequence). V was cut by 5 bases and J by 1 base, with 8 bases left in between. The CDR3 loop is CASSTGGNTEAFF. The CDR3 nucleotides read TGTGCCAGCAGCACCGGCGGGAACACTGAAGCTTTCTTT.

This chain's CDR3 is CASSTEKTQYF. In DNA form, the CDR3 reads TGTGCCAGCAGCACCGAGAAGACCCAGTACTTC. The chain combines TRBV7-9 with TRBJ2-5, with unresolved D. The CDR3 spans 11 residues. V lost 5 bases to trimming and J lost 6 bases, with 7 bases between them. Per germline, CDR1 SEHNR and CDR2 FQNEAQ (reference sequence).

This clone has just a few counts. This sequence joins TRBV20-1 and TRBJ1-2; 7 nucleotides match TRBD1. Germline loops: CDR1 DFQATT, CDR2 SNEGSKA (reference sequence). Losses at the gene ends were 3 bases for V and 7 bases for J; bases not matched to a gene: 20. The CDR3 extends over 17 amino acids. The CDR3 DNA sequence: TGCAGTGCTAGTAGACCGGCGGGGGGGACCTACAGGGGTGGCTACACCTTC. This encodes CSASRPAGGTYRGGYTF.

This rearrangement joins TRBV11-1 to TRBJ2-1; TRBD2 aligns across 12 bases. This CDR3 comprises 15 residues. CDR1 is SGHAT, CDR2 FQDESV, per germline (reference sequence). J was trimmed by 7 bases and V by 3 bases; bases with no gene match: 4. Here the CDR3 reads CASSLVTSGGNEQFF. The DNA of the CDR3 is TGTGCCAGCAGCTTGGTAACTAGCGGGGGGAATGAGCAGTTCTTC.

This sequence joins TRBV5-6 and TRBJ1-1; 7 bases are a match to TRBD1. V shed 3 bases and J 4 bases; nucleotides not matched to a gene: 12. Germline V gene data show CDR1 as SGHDT and CDR2 as YYEEEE. There are 16 residues in the CDR3. DNA for the CDR3: TGTGCCAGCAGCTCACAACCAGCCTCAGGGGGCACTGAAGCTTTCTTT. Residues: CASSSQPASGGTEAFF. The full variable domain, in which reference TRBV5-6 and TRBJ1-1 provide the parts outside the CDR3, is DAGVTQSPTHLIKTRGQQVTLRCSPKSGHDTVSWYQQALGQGPQFIFQYYEEEERQRGNFPDRFSGHQFPNYSSELNVNALLLGDSALYLCASSSQPASGGTEAFFGQGTRLTVV.

This rearrangement joins TRBV9 to TRBJ2-7, with D possibly matching TRBD2 (6 bases). The CDR3 loop spans 15 amino acids. V dropped 2 bases and J dropped 0 bases, with 12 bases sitting between them. Looked up from germline, CDR1 is SGDLS and CDR2 is YYNGEE. The CDR3 DNA follows: TGTGCCAGCAGCGTTGACTGGGGGGTCTCCTACGAGCAGTACTTC. This gives the protein CASSVDWGVSYEQYF.

The chain couples TRBV24-1 to TRBJ2-5; TRBD1 might be the D (5 bases). Per germline, CDR1 KGHDR and CDR2 SFDVKD. V shed 2 bases and J shed 5 bases, with 20 bases lying between them. The CDR3 consists of 17 residues. CDR3 loop: CATSDSGEPGLGETQYF. The CDR3 DNA is TGTGCCACCAGTGATTCGGGCGAACCAGGGTTGGGGGAGACCCAGTACTTC.

This chain joins TRBV12-3 or TRBV12-4 and TRBJ1-2, with D hard to call. The CDR3 consists of 13 residues. V lost 2 bases, J lost 8 bases, and 12 bases lay in between. For the CDR3, the DNA is TGTGCCAGCAGTTTATGGCCGACATACGGCTACACCTTC. Translation gives CASSLWPTYGYTF.

This clone came up once. V is TRBV19 and J is TRBJ1-2; D remains unclear. Per the germline V gene, CDR1 is LNHDA and CDR2 is SQIVND (reference sequence). Between the trimmed V and J ends, which lost 3 bases and 4 bases, there was a span of 12 bases. The CDR3 extends over 14 amino acids. The CDR3 is CASSIQRNIYGYTF. The CDR3 region has the DNA TGTGCCAGTAGTATCCAACGAAACATCTATGGCTACACCTTC.

The chain couples TRBV2 to TRBJ2-2; TRBD2 matches at 11 bases. V lost 3 bases and J lost 1; bases outside the gene matches: 7. There are 18 residues in the CDR3. The germline V gene encodes CDR1 SNHLY and CDR2 FYNNEI. The CDR3 DNA reads TGTGCCAGCAGTGATCTAGCGGGGGGTCAATGGAACACCGGGGAGCTGTTTTTT. It yields the protein CASSDLAGGQWNTGELFF.

V and J are TRBV19 and TRBJ2-3; 13 positions agree with TRBD2. Germline CDR1 is LNHDA and CDR2 is SQIVND (reference sequence). J was trimmed by 5 bases and V by 5 bases; bases with no gene match: 10. This CDR3 comprises 17 residues. The CDR3 loop is CASSLRLAGGPEDTQYF. CDR3 nucleotides: TGTGCCAGTAGTTTACGACTAGCGGGGGGCCCTGAAGATACGCAGTATTTT.

The genes are TRBV27 and TRBJ1-1; no reliable D call. This CDR3 is built from 15 residues. The V end lost 5 bases, the J end lost 0 bases, and 13 bases lay between the germline ends. Germline V gene sequence: CDR1 MNHEY, CDR2 SMNVEV (reference sequence). CDR3 in amino acids: CASSPQYILNTEAFF. CDR3 DNA sequence: TGTGCCAGCAGTCCACAGTACATATTGAACACTGAAGCTTTCTTT.

The chain joins TRBV6-2 or TRBV6-3 to TRBJ2-5, with 9 bases aligning to TRBD2. CDR1 MNHEY and CDR2 SVGEGT come from the germline V gene. The CDR3 runs to 16 residues. J was trimmed by 5 bases and V by 0 bases; bases with no gene match: 7. DNA for the CDR3: TGTGCCAGCAGTTACTCGAGCAGCGGGGGGTCGGAGACCCAGTACTTC. It yields the protein CASSYSSSGGSETQYF.

This clone has only one observation. This sequence joins TRBV11-2 and TRBJ2-1; 11 bases align to TRBD2. Per the germline V gene, CDR1 is SGHAT and CDR2 is FQNNGV. There are 15 residues in the CDR3. Trimming at V came to 0 bases and at J to 6 bases, leaving 1 base not matched to a gene. CDR3 in amino acids: CASSLEGLAGNEQFF. In nucleotides, the CDR3 is TGTGCCAGCAGCTTAGAAGGACTAGCGGGCAATGAGCAGTTCTTC.

CDR3: CASSDGLNTEAFF. The CDR3 DNA sequence: TGTGCCAGCAGCGACGGGTTGAACACTGAAGCTTTCTTT. The chain employs TRBV12-3 or TRBV12-4 and TRBJ1-1, with D uncertain. V dropped 6 bases and J dropped 0 bases, with 8 bases sitting between them. The CDR3 covers 13 residues.

This clone has just one count. The genes are TRBV6-5 and TRBJ2-4; the D gene is possibly TRBD2 (6 bases). CDR1 and CDR2 from the germline V gene are MNHEY and SVGAGI. The ends were cut back, 7 bases at V and 3 bases at J, with 10 bases in the middle. CDR3 length: 13 amino acids. The DNA of the CDR3 is TGTGCCAGCACGGAGGGGTTCAAAAACATTCAGTACTTC. Translation: CASTEGFKNIQYF.

The rearrangement links TRBV9 to TRBJ1-1; tentative D call: TRBD1 (5 bases). The ends were cut back, 4 bases at V and 0 bases at J, with 10 bases in the middle. This CDR3 has 14 amino acids. Germline CDR1 reads SGDLS; CDR2 reads YYNGEE. The CDR3 is CASSSGLMNTEAFF. CDR3 in DNA: TGTGCCAGCAGCTCGGGACTCATGAACACTGAAGCTTTCTTT.

This chain links TRBV19 with TRBJ1-2; TRBD1 is a possible D gene (5 bases). The CDR3 spans 16 residues. The V gene lost 7 bases and the J gene lost 0 bases, with 18 bases spanning the gap. Germline V gene data show CDR1 as LNHDA and CDR2 as SQIVND (reference sequence). As DNA, the CDR3 is TGTGCCAGTACCAACACCCCCCAGGGTGCTAACTATGGCTACACCTTC. It yields the protein CASTNTPQGANYGYTF.

The chain carries TRBV12-3 or TRBV12-4 and TRBJ1-6; 9 nucleotides agree with TRBD1. The CDR3 length is 13 residues. V shed 10 bases, J shed 9 bases, and the junction held 7 bases outside the gene matches. CDR3 nucleotides: TGTGCCACTACACAGGGGGCGTCTTCACCCCTCCACTTT. It is translated as CATTQGASSPLHF.